The 31 T cell receptor beta chains reported below all come from one sample, sequenced in a study of T cells after yellow fever vaccination. TCRdb passed the 5' RACE reads through MiXCR, listing each CDR3 protein once. The sample consists of 450,000 to 550,000 distinct CDR3 sequences, 21% of them appearing once. The starting material was PBMCs, obtained about 21 days after the first yellow fever vaccination. These receptors all come from a man younger than 35 who received the YFV17D yellow fever vaccine.

V is TRBV6-2 or TRBV6-3 and J is TRBJ2-3; 8 nucleotides match TRBD2. CDR1 is MNHEY, CDR2 SVGEGT, per germline. The CDR3 contains 18 residues. V trimming: 7 bases; J trimming: 4 bases; junction bases outside the gene matches: 19. The DNA of the CDR3 is TGTGCCAGCACCCCTACTCCCCAAGCGGGGGTTAAGCCAGATACGCAGTATTTT. It specifies CASTPTPQAGVKPDTQYF.

This clonotype was picked up a small number of times. This chain links TRBV5-1 with TRBJ2-2, with 9 bases identical to TRBD2. The CDR3 is 17 amino acids. Germline loops: CDR1 SGHRS, CDR2 YFSETQ. Losses at the gene ends were 2 bases for V and 3 bases for J; bases not matched to a gene: 8. CDR3 region: CASSFTSGYGDTGELFF. For the CDR3, the DNA is TGCGCCAGCAGCTTCACTAGCGGGTACGGTGACACCGGGGAGCTGTTTTTT.

This clonotype turned up a few times. The chain combines TRBV15 with TRBJ2-7; 9 nucleotides align to TRBD2. Per the germline V gene, CDR1 is LNHNV and CDR2 is YYDKDF (reference sequence). This CDR3 comprises 14 residues. CDR3 sequence: CATSRFSGGLPMDV. CDR3 coding DNA: TGTGCCACCAGCAGATTTAGCGGGGGTCTCCCCATGGACGTC.

Ten or more counts support this clonotype. The chain employs TRBV20-1 and TRBJ2-3, with 8 nucleotides matching TRBD2. The CDR3 has 16 residues. Germline V lookup: CDR1 DFQATT, CDR2 SNEGSKA (reference sequence). The trim removed 6 bases at V and 6 bases at J, leaving 17 bases unmatched. CDR3 loop: CSAAGRVLAVGDTQYF. CDR3 bases: TGCAGTGCCGCCGGGCGGGTACTAGCGGTGGGGGATACGCAGTATTTT.

The chain recombines TRBV20-1 with TRBJ2-1; 11 positions match TRBD2. Germline CDR1 reads DFQATT; CDR2 reads SNEGSKA (reference sequence). Losses at the gene ends were 0 bases for V and 3 bases for J; bases not matched to a gene: 7. The CDR3 runs 17 residues. DNA of the CDR3: TGCAGTGCTAGAGATCTGCGGCTAGCGGGGGGCTACAATGAGCAGTTCTTC. Its protein is CSARDLRLAGGYNEQFF.

Only a few counts were recorded for this clonotype. The genes are TRBV20-1 and TRBJ2-5; D remains unclear. The CDR3 consists of 12 residues. Germline V gives CDR1 DFQATT, CDR2 SNEGSKA (reference sequence). Trimming took off 1 base at V and 1 base at J, with 4 bases between the two ends. The CDR3 DNA reads as TGCAGTGCTAGAGGTATCCAAGAGACCCAGTACTTC. Translated: CSARGIQETQYF.

A few counts support this clonotype. V and J are TRBV29-1 and TRBJ1-3; D gene uncertain. V was pared by 0 bases and J by 10 bases, with 16 bases between. Germline V lookup: CDR1 SQVTM, CDR2 ANQGSEA. The CDR3 consists of 14 residues. The CDR3 DNA is TGCAGCGTTGAAGATCCGGTTAATGGTATTACCATATATTTT. Encoded protein: CSVEDPVNGITIYF. Complete variable domain (other parts from reference TRBV29-1 and TRBJ1-3): SAVISQKPSRDICQRGTSLTIQCQVDSQVTMMFWYRQQPGQSLTLIATANQGSEATYESGFVIDKFPISRPNLTFSTLTVSNMSPEDSSIYLCSVEDPVNGITIYFGEGSWLTVV.

This clonotype was counted only a few times. CDR3 loop: CASSFHRYNEQFF. The CDR3, as DNA: TGTGCCAGCAGCTTCCATCGTTACAATGAGCAGTTCTTC. V is TRBV5-6 and J is TRBJ2-1; D is unclear. Germline V gene data show CDR1 as SGHDT and CDR2 as YYEEEE. CDR3 size: 13 residues. The V end was cut by 2 bases, the J end by 4 bases, with 7 bases between. The full variable domain, completed using reference TRBV5-6 and TRBJ2-1, is DAGVTQSPTHLIKTRGQQVTLRCSPKSGHDTVSWYQQALGQGPQFIFQYYEEEERQRGNFPDRFSGHQFPNYSSELNVNALLLGDSALYLCASSFHRYNEQFFGPGTRLTVL.

This chain joins TRBV15 and TRBJ1-5; possible D gene TRBD1, 6 bases. The CDR3 is 17 amino acids. V dropped 3 bases and J dropped 4 bases, with 19 bases sitting between them. Germline CDR1 is LNHNV and CDR2 is YYDKDF (reference sequence). CDR3 residues: CATSRGRTADPNQPQHF. As DNA, the CDR3 is TGTGCCACCAGCAGGGGCCGGACAGCGGACCCTAATCAGCCCCAGCATTTT.

Only a few counts were recorded for this clonotype. This chain joins TRBV9 and TRBJ1-5; a weak D match, TRBD1 (5 bases). CDR1 and CDR2 (germline): SGDLS, YYNGEE. This CDR3 has 14 residues. Trimming pared 0 bases from V and 6 bases from J, leaving 10 bases between. The CDR3, as DNA: TGTGCCAGCAGCGTAGGCAGGGATCTTCAGCCCCAGCATTTT. It yields the protein CASSVGRDLQPQHF. Full variable domain (outside the CDR3, taken from reference TRBV9 and TRBJ1-5): DSGVTQTPKHLITATGQRVTLRCSPRSGDLSVYWYQQSLDQGLQFLIQYYNGEERAKGNILERFSAQQFPDLHSELNLSSLELGDSALYFCASSVGRDLQPQHFGDGTRLSIL.

This clonotype was observed a handful of times. The V gene is TRBV27, the J gene TRBJ1-1; no firm D call. CDR3 length: 13 amino acids. The germline V and J ends were trimmed by 2 bases and 3 bases, with 7 bases remaining between them. Germline CDR1 is MNHEY and CDR2 is SMNVEV (reference sequence). The CDR3 protein is CASSLQQYTEAFF. In nucleotides, the CDR3 is TGTGCCAGCAGTTTACAACAGTACACTGAAGCTTTCTTT.

This clonotype was seen a handful of times. The chain links TRBV7-2 to TRBJ2-7; either TRBD1 or TRBD2 may supply D (5 bases each). The CDR3 has 13 amino acids. Trimming removed 5 bases from V and 4 bases from J, with 12 bases in between. Germline CDR1 is SGHTA and CDR2 is FQGNSA. Here the CDR3 DNA reads TGTGCCAGCAGCCCGGGACGGGATTACGAGCAGTACTTC. Translation: CASSPGRDYEQYF.

The table lists this clonotype with a few counts. This chain links TRBV2 with TRBJ2-5; tentatively, D is TRBD2 (5 bases). The CDR3 sequence is 13 residues long. CDR1 and CDR2 (germline): SNHLY, FYNNEI. The V end was cut by 5 bases, the J end by 5 bases, with 12 bases between. The CDR3 nucleotides read TGTGCCAGCAGTAGGACTGTGACGGAGACCCAGTACTTC. It encodes CASSRTVTETQYF.

This clonotype was counted at least ten times. The chain is built from TRBV11-2 and TRBJ2-5; 7 nucleotides line up with TRBD1. V shed 2 bases and J 4 bases; nucleotides not matched to a gene: 4. The CDR3 sequence is 14 residues long. Germline values: CDR1 SGHAT, CDR2 FQNNGV. CDR3 region: CASSLRPGGETQYF. The DNA of the CDR3 is TGTGCCAGCAGCTTAAGGCCAGGGGGAGAGACCCAGTACTTC.

The chain employs TRBV6-1 and TRBJ1-5; no clear D. This CDR3 has 13 residues. CDR1 is MNHNS and CDR2 is SASEGT in the germline V gene. V lost 3 bases and J lost 7, with 10 bases in between. This CDR3 is CASSEGFDQPQHF. The CDR3 DNA is TGTGCCAGCAGTGAGGGTTTCGACCAGCCCCAGCATTTT.

V and J are TRBV4-1 and TRBJ2-3; 8 nucleotides agree with TRBD1. There are 14 residues in the CDR3. V lost 3 bases to trimming and J lost 4 bases; unmatched junction nucleotides: 3. Germline V gene sequence: CDR1 MGHRA, CDR2 YSYEKL. CDR3 sequence reads: CASSQTGDPDTQYF. In nucleotides, the CDR3 is TGCGCCAGCAGCCAGACAGGGGACCCAGATACGCAGTATTTT.

The chain links TRBV18 to TRBJ2-7; no clear D gene. Germline lookup yields CDR1 KGHSH and CDR2 LQKENI. The CDR3 spans 14 residues. Trimming pared 3 bases from V and 7 bases from J, leaving 16 bases between. CDR3 sequence (DNA): TGTGCCAGCTCACCTCTCGGAACTGGGTTTGAGCAGTACGTC. As protein: CASSPLGTGFEQYV.

The gene calls are TRBV7-2 and TRBJ2-2, with D possibly being TRBD1 (6 bases). The CDR3 sequence is 16 residues long. V was trimmed by 7 bases and J by 0 bases, leaving 15 bases between them. Germline V gene data show CDR1 as SGHTA and CDR2 as FQGNSA. This CDR3 reads CASTLMGASNTGELFF. The CDR3, as DNA: TGTGCCAGCACCTTGATGGGGGCTTCGAACACCGGGGAGCTGTTTTTT.

This chain joins TRBV7-9 and TRBJ2-1; D not certain. Germline CDR1 and CDR2: SEHNR and FQNEAQ (reference sequence). The ends were cut back, 2 bases at V and 8 bases at J, with 4 bases in the middle. The CDR3 totals 11 residues. The CDR3 here is CASSLPDEQFF. CDR3 in DNA: TGTGCCAGCAGCTTACCCGATGAGCAGTTCTTC.

This clonotype was observed at least ten times. V and J are TRBV7-2 and TRBJ2-1, with 11 bases that match TRBD2. Germline V CDR1 and CDR2: SGHTA, FQGNSA. The V segment lost 5 bases and the J segment 5 bases; nucleotides outside the gene matches: 5. This CDR3 region has 15 residues. The CDR3 DNA follows: TGTGCCAGCAGCAGGACTAGCGGGCTGAACAATGAGCAGTTCTTC. The encoded protein is CASSRTSGLNNEQFF.

The chain recombines TRBV7-9 with TRBJ2-1, with D perhaps matching TRBD1 or TRBD2 (5 bases each). CDR3 size: 13 residues. V was shortened by 7 bases and J by 8 bases, with 15 bases between the two germline ends. Germline CDR1 is SEHNR and CDR2 is FQNEAQ (reference sequence). The CDR3 DNA reads as TGTGCCAGCACCCCGCGGTGGGACGATGAGCAGTTCTTC. It specifies CASTPRWDDEQFF. Drawing the rest from reference TRBV7-9 and TRBJ2-1, the complete variable domain is DTGVSQNPRHKITKRGQNVTFRCDPISEHNRLYWYRQTLGQGPEFLTYFQNEAQLEKSRLLSDRFSAERPKGSFSTLEIQRTEQGDSAMYLCASTPRWDDEQFFGPGTRLTVL.

CDR3 region: CASSQPGGFGETQYF. CDR3 in DNA: TGCGCCAGCAGCCAACCAGGGGGCTTCGGGGAGACCCAGTACTTC. The chain recombines TRBV5-1 with TRBJ2-5; 8 bases agree with TRBD1. The V segment lost 4 bases and the J segment 5 bases; nucleotides outside the gene matches: 10. There are 15 residues in the CDR3. The V gene's germline CDR1 is SGHRS and CDR2 YFSETQ.

This clonotype was found a few times. The genes are TRBV5-1 and TRBJ2-2; 15 nucleotides align to TRBD2. CDR3 size: 16 residues. Germline CDR1 is SGHRS and CDR2 is YFSETQ. Trimming took 3 bases from V and 7 from J; bases not matched to a gene: 4. Here the CDR3 reads CASSWGLAGGIGELFF. CDR3 DNA sequence: TGCGCCAGCAGCTGGGGACTAGCGGGGGGCATCGGGGAGCTGTTTTTT.

This clonotype was seen only a few times. V usage is TRBV7-2 and J usage is TRBJ2-5; D is undetermined. Germline V gene lookup returns CDR1 SGHTA and CDR2 FQGNSA. The CDR3 spans 12 residues. V lost 3 bases and J 5 bases, leaving 7 bases between the germline ends. The CDR3 here is CASSFRWETQYF. The CDR3 DNA sequence: TGTGCCAGCAGCTTCCGTTGGGAGACCCAGTACTTC.

The chain combines TRBV7-3 with TRBJ2-1, with TRBD1 matching over 10 bases. J gave up 5 bases and V 5 bases, and 9 bases lay outside the gene matches. Germline CDR1 reads SGHTA; CDR2 reads FQGTGA. CDR3 length equals 16 residues. The CDR3 protein is CASSRGGTGVDNEQFF. CDR3 coding DNA: TGTGCCAGCAGCCGGGGCGGGACAGGGGTGGACAATGAGCAGTTCTTC.

This clonotype has at least ten counts. V usage is TRBV20-1 and J usage is TRBJ1-1; D is possibly TRBD1 (6 bases). The V and J ends lost 3 bases and 11 bases respectively, with 22 bases between them. The CDR3 length is 14 residues. Germline V gene sequence: CDR1 DFQATT, CDR2 SNEGSKA (reference sequence). The DNA of the CDR3 is TGCAGTGCTAGTCGGACTCTCAAGACAGGAGGGGCTTTCTTT. Protein sequence: CSASRTLKTGGAFF.

J is TRBJ2-4 and V is TRBV7-9; the D call may be TRBD1 or TRBD2 (5 bases each). The CDR3 totals 15 residues. V lost 6 bases, J lost 0 bases, and 12 bases lay in between. Germline lookup yields CDR1 SEHNR and CDR2 FQNEAQ (reference sequence). The CDR3 DNA is TGTGCCAGCAGTGGGGGACCGCTAGCCAAAAACATTCAGTACTTC. Protein product: CASSGGPLAKNIQYF.

The chain joins TRBV4-2 to TRBJ1-2; tentatively, D is TRBD1 (6 bases). This CDR3 region has 12 residues. The germline V gene encodes CDR1 LGHNA and CDR2 YNFKEQ. V was shortened by 4 bases and J by 7 bases, with 10 bases between the two germline ends. In DNA, the CDR3 is TGTGCCAGCAGCCCAGGGGCGGTTGGCTACACCTTC. This translates into CASSPGAVGYTF.

The rearrangement links TRBV6-1 to TRBJ2-1; D might be TRBD1 (6 bases). V dropped 1 base and J dropped 6 bases, with 13 bases sitting between them. In germline, CDR1 is MNHNS, CDR2 SASEGT. CDR3 length equals 15 residues. CDR3 nucleotides: TGTGCCAGCAGTGAAGGTATCAGGGGCCGCAATGAGCAGTTCTTC. Translated, it gives CASSEGIRGRNEQFF.

The chain recombines TRBV7-6 with TRBJ2-3; 7 nucleotides agree with TRBD2. Germline V gene data show CDR1 as SGHVS and CDR2 as FNYEAQ. V shed 5 bases, J shed 6 bases, and the junction held 8 bases outside the gene matches. This CDR3 is 14 amino acids long. The CDR3 loop reads CASSPSSGRDTQYF. The CDR3 DNA follows: TGTGCCAGCAGCCCCTCTAGCGGAAGGGATACGCAGTATTTT. The full variable domain, rest sourced from reference TRBV7-6 and TRBJ2-3, is GAGVSQSPRYKVTKRGQDVALRCDPISGHVSLYWYRQALGQGPEFLTYFNYEAQQDKSGLPNDRFSAERPEGSISTLTIQRTEQRDSAMYRCASSPSSGRDTQYFGPGTRLTVL.

The chain joins TRBV20-1 to TRBJ2-2; 9 bases map to TRBD2. Germline V gives CDR1 DFQATT, CDR2 SNEGSKA (reference sequence). The CDR3 contains 14 residues. V lost 5 bases and J lost 6; bases outside the gene matches: 7. The CDR3 region is CSAPRRGGSGELFF. CDR3 DNA sequence: TGCAGTGCTCCCCGGCGGGGGGGCTCCGGGGAGCTGTTTTTT.